This record concerns one TCR beta chain sequence. As yet, its antigen is unknown. Cultured CD4+ T cell DNA underwent sequencing with the Oncomine TCR Beta short-read assay. Genomic DNA was isolated from CD4+ T cells that had been cultured. MiXCR, run by TCRdb on the PCR reads, gives a single entry per CDR3 protein. The profile shows some 15,000 distinct CDR3 sequences, around 49% of them singletons. V was clipped by 4 bases and J by 2 bases, with 11 bases between them. The CDR3 sequence is 14 residues long. The germline gives CDR1 LNHDA, CDR2 SQIVND (reference sequence). The treatment: roughly 11-day PBMC culture with coronavirus spike peptide pools or control peptides (ViraFEST assay). This record belongs to a study of vaccination and CD4 T cells after COVID-19. Study-wide findings and caveats: Within the convalescent patients, spike mono-reactivity was found in 304 of 307 vaccine-specific clones.

This TCR derives from a human donor who had recovered from COVID-19. Input material: CD4+ T cells from blood, cultured in vitro. V gene TRBV19 combines with J gene TRBJ2-5; D may match TRBD1 or TRBD2 (5 bases each). CDR3 amino acids: CASSSAGSQETQYF. In nucleotides, the CDR3 is TGTGCCAGTAGTAGCGCAGGGAGTCAAGAGACCCAGTACTTC.